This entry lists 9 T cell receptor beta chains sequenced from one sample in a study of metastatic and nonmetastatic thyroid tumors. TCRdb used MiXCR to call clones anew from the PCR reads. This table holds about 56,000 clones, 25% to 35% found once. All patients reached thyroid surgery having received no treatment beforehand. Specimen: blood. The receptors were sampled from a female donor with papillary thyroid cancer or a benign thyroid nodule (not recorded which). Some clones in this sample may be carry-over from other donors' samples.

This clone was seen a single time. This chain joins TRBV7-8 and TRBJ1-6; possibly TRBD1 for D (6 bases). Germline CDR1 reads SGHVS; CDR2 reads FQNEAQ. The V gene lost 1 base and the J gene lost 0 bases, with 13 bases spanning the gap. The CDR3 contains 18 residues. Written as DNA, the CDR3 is TGTGCCAGCAGCTTAGGGGCTAGAGGGGGCTCCTATAATTCACCCCTCCACTTT. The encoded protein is CASSLGARGGSYNSPLHF.

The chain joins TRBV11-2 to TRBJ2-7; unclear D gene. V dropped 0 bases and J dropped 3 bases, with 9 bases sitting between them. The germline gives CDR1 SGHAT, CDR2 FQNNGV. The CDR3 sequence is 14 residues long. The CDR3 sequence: CASSLEPNFYEQYF. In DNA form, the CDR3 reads TGTGCCAGCAGCTTAGAACCAAATTTCTACGAGCAGTACTTC.

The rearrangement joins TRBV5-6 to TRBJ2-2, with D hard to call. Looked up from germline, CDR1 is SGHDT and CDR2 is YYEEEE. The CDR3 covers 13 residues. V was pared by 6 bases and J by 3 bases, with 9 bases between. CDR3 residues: CASTKYDTGELFF. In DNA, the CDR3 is TGTGCCAGCACCAAGTACGACACCGGGGAGCTGTTTTTT.

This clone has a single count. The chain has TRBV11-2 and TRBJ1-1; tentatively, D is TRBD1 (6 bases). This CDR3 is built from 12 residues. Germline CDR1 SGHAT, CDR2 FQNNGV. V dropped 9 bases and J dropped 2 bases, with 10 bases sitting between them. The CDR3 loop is CASGQPNTEAFF. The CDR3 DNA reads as TGTGCCAGTGGACAGCCAAACACTGAAGCTTTCTTT.

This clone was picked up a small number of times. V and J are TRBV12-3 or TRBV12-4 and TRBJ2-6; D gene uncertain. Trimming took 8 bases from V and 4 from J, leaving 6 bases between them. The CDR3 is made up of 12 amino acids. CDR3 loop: CASAPGANVLTF. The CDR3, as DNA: TGTGCCAGCGCGCCGGGGGCCAACGTCCTGACTTTC.

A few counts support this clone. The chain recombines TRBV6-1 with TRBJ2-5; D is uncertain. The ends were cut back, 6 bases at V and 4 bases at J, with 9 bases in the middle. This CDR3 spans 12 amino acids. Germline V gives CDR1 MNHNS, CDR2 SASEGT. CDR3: CASSDTAETQYF. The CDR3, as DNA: TGTGCCAGCAGCGATACAGCAGAGACCCAGTACTTC.

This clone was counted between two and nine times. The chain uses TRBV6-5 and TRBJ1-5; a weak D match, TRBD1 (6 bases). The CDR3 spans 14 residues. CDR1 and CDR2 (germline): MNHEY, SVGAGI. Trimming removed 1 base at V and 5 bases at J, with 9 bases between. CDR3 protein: CASSYLGGDQPQHF. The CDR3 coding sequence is TGTGCCAGCAGTTACTTAGGGGGTGATCAGCCCCAGCATTTT.

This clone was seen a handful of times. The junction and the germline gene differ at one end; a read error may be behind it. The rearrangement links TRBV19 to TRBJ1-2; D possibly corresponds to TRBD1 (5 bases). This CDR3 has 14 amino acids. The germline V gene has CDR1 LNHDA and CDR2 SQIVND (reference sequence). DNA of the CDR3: TGTGCCTGTAGTATAGATCTACTCAGGGATGGCTACACCTTC. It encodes CACSIDLLRDGYTF.

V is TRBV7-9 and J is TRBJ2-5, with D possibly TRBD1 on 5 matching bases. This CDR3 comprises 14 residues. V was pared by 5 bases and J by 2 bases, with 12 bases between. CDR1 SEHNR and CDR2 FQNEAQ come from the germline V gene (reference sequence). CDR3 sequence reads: CASSSDSFQETQYF. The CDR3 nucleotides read TGTGCCAGCAGCAGCGACAGTTTTCAAGAGACCCAGTACTTC.